These 11 T cell receptor beta chains came from one sample sequenced in a study of cytomegalovirus exposure and HLA in healthy donors. Some clones are missing from TCRdb's copy, which holds only in-frame ones; the method was immunoSEQ multiplex PCR. The sample yields 150,000 to 200,000 clones, around 85% seen once. Sample: PBMCs. The receptors were gathered from a young man in good health and CMV-seropositive.

The rearrangement joins TRBV5-1 to TRBJ2-3, with no clear D. The length of the CDR3 is 14 residues. Trimming cost V 0 bases and J 2 bases, with 7 bases left between them. Germline CDR1 and CDR2: SGHRS and YFSETQ. The CDR3 protein is CASSLGLLTDTQYF. The CDR3 DNA sequence: TGCGCCAGCAGCTTGGGACTTCTCACAGATACGCAGTATTTT.

The V call is TRBV5-1, the J call TRBJ2-3, with unresolved D. V lost 0 bases and J 5 bases, leaving 4 bases between the germline ends. The CDR3 totals 12 residues. From germline, CDR1 is SGHRS and CDR2 YFSETQ. CDR3 sequence reads: CASSLGKDTQYF. CDR3 nucleotide sequence: TGCGCCAGCAGCTTGGGTAAAGATACGCAGTATTTT. The complete variable domain, with remaining parts taken from reference TRBV5-1 and TRBJ2-3, reads KAGVTQTPRYLIKTRGQQVTLSCSPISGHRSVSWYQQTPGQGLQFLFEYFSETQRNKGNFPGRFSGRQFSNSRSEMNVSTLELGDSALYLCASSLGKDTQYFGPGTRLTVL.

The chain carries TRBV6-1 and TRBJ1-1; no definite D call. Germline V CDR1 and CDR2: MNHNS, SASEGT. This CDR3 has 12 amino acids. V lost 8 bases, J lost 0 bases, and 7 bases lay in between. The CDR3, as DNA: TGTGCCAGCGTGGGCATGAACACTGAAGCTTTCTTT. This encodes CASVGMNTEAFF.

This clone was detected once. The rearrangement joins TRBV6-6 to TRBJ1-2, with 7 bases lining up with TRBD1. Germline V CDR1 and CDR2: MNHNY, SVGAGI (reference sequence). V was pared by 0 bases and J by 8 bases, with 9 bases of the junction left unmatched. The CDR3 runs to 15 residues. DNA of the CDR3: TGTGCCAGCAGTTACTCGGAGACAGGGTTAGAAGGCTACACCTTC. The encoded protein is CASSYSETGLEGYTF.

The DNA of the CDR3 is TGTGCCAGCAGCAAAGTAGGACAGGGGAAACACGGGGAGCTGTTTTTT. Protein product: CASSKVGQGKHGELFF. V gene TRBV21-1 combines with J gene TRBJ2-2; TRBD1, the D gene given by the table, was not confirmed from the DNA. TRBV21-1 is designated a pseudogene. The CDR3 totals 16 residues.

The chain carries TRBV5-6 and TRBJ1-2; D is unresolved. Germline V gene sequence: CDR1 SGHDT, CDR2 YYEEEE. The CDR3 spans 14 residues. V was cut by 2 bases and J by 8 bases, with 16 bases left in between. CDR3 loop: CASSLNSPMLGYTF. CDR3 bases: TGTGCCAGCAGCTTAAACTCACCTATGTTAGGCTACACCTTC.

The chain employs TRBV28 and TRBJ1-1, with D possibly matching TRBD1 (6 bases). This CDR3 has 14 amino acids. Deletions cut 2 bases from V and 1 base from J, with 8 bases between. The V gene's germline CDR1 is MDHEN and CDR2 SYDVKM. CDR3 nucleotides: TGTGCCAGCAGTTTAGACAGGACGAACACTGAAGCTTTCTTT. Its translation: CASSLDRTNTEAFF.

The chain links TRBV6-1 to TRBJ2-7; the match to TRBD1 covers 7 bases. Trimming cost V 4 bases and J 3 bases; bases outside gene matches: 3. The germline V gene has CDR1 MNHNS and CDR2 SASEGT. CDR3 length: 13 amino acids. The CDR3 sequence: CASSGQGVYEQYF. CDR3 DNA: TGTGCCAGCAGTGGCCAGGGGGTCTACGAGCAGTACTTC.

This sequence joins TRBV5-4 and TRBJ2-5; D may be TRBD1 (6 bases). This CDR3 is built from 18 residues. Trimming shortened V by 3 bases and J by 2 bases, and 23 bases separated the two germline ends. Germline V CDR1 and CDR2: SGHNT, YYREEE (reference sequence). In nucleotides, the CDR3 is TGTGCCAGCAGCTCTAACAACTTGGGGCAGGGGTTACAAGAGACCCAGTACTTC. This gives the protein CASSSNNLGQGLQETQYF. Drawing the rest from reference TRBV5-4 and TRBJ2-5, the complete variable domain is ETGVTQSPTHLIKTRGQQVTLRCSSQSGHNTVSWYQQALGQGPQFIFQYYREEENGRGNFPPRFSGLQFPNYSSELNVNALELDDSALYLCASSSNNLGQGLQETQYFGPGTRLLVL.

The chain recombines TRBV11-2 with TRBJ2-7, with D perhaps matching TRBD2 (8 bases). This CDR3 is built from 14 residues. Germline V gives CDR1 SGHAT, CDR2 FQNNGV. V lost 6 bases, J lost 5 bases, and 17 bases lay in between. CDR3 region: CASSPGLGGHEQYF. The CDR3, as DNA: TGTGCCAGCAGTCCGGGACTAGGGGGCCACGAGCAGTACTTC. The variable domain in full, completed from reference TRBV11-2 and TRBJ2-7, reads EAGVAQSPRYKIIEKRQSVAFWCNPISGHATLYWYQQILGQGPKLLIQFQNNGVVDDSQLPKDRFSAERLKGVDSTLKIQPAKLEDSAVYLCASSPGLGGHEQYFGPGTRLTVT.

This rearrangement joins TRBV28 to TRBJ2-7; 12 nucleotides align to TRBD2. Per germline, CDR1 MDHEN and CDR2 SYDVKM. The CDR3 extends over 15 amino acids. Germline trimming cut 4 bases from V and 3 bases from J; bases unmatched to any gene: 4. Written as DNA, the CDR3 is TGTGCCAGCAGTTCCCCGACTAGCGGGGGCTACGAGCAGTACTTC. It yields the protein CASSSPTSGGYEQYF.